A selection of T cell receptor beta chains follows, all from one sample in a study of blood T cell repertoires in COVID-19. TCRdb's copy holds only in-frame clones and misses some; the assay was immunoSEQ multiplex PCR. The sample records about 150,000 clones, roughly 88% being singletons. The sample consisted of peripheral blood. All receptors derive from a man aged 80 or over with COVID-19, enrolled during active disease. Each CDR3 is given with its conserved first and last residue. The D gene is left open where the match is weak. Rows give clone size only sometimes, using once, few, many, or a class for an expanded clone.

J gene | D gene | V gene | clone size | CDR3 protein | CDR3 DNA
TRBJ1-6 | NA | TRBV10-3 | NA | CAISQDNSYNSPLHF | TGTGCCATCAGCCAAGACAACTCCTATAATTCACCCCTCCACTTT
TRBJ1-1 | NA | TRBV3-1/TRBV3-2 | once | CASSPRGTTHEAFF | TGTGCCAGCAGCCCCCGGGGGACGACCCATGAAGCTTTCTTT
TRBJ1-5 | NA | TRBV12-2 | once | CASRLQGTTLANQPQHF | TGTGCAAGTCGTCTCCAGGGGACTACCCTCGCGAATCAGCCCCAGCATTTT
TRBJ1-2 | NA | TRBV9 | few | CASSTRTEALDYTF | TGTGCCAGCAGCACCAGGACAGAGGCGCTGGACTACACCTTC
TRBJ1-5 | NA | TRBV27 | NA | CASSLYKGVRQPQHF | TGTGCCAGCAGTTTATATAAGGGGGTGCGACAGCCCCAGCATTTT
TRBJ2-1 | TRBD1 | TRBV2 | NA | CASFSWTGDEQFF | TGTGCCAGCTTTAGCTGGACAGGGGATGAGCAGTTCTTC
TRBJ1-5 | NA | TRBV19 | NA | CASSIADQPQHF | TGTGCCAGTAGTATTGCGGATCAGCCCCAGCATTTT
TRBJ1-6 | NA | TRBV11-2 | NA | CASSLSDSGNSPLHF | TGTGCCAGCAGCCTGAGTGACTCGGGGAATTCACCCCTCCACTTT
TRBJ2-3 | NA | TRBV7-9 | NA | CASSLVPGLGTDTQYF | TGTGCCAGCAGCTTAGTCCCGGGACTGGGGACGGATACGCAGTATTTT
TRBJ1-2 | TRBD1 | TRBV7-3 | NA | CASSSGQGYGYTF | TGTGCCAGCAGCTCCGGACAGGGGTATGGCTACACCTTC
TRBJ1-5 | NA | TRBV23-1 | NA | CASSQRGPEGHSTISNQPQHF | TGCGCCAGCAGTCAAAGAGGCCCCGAGGGACACTCAACGATTAGCAATCAGCCCCAGCATTTT
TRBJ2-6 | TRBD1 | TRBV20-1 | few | CSASPTGSGVLTF | TGCAGTGCTAGTCCGACAGGGTCTGGCGTCCTGACTTTC
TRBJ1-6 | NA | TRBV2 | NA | CPPDSAYNSPLHF | TGTCCGCCTGACAGCGCCTATAATTCACCCCTCCACTTT
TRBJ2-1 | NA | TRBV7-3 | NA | CASSLRGIPNNEQFF | TGTGCCAGCAGCTTACGGGGGATTCCCAACAATGAGCAGTTCTTC
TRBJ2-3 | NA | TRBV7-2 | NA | CASSLGPRSRGYF | TGTGCCAGCAGCTTAGGCCCCCGGTCCAGGGGGTATTTT
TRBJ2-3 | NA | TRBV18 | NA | CASSHRSDTQYF | TGTGCCAGCTCACACCGGTCAGATACGCAGTATTTT
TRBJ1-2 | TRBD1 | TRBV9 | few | CASSALLTGTAFGYTF | TGTGCCAGCAGCGCCCTCCTAACCGGGACAGCCTTCGGCTACACCTTC
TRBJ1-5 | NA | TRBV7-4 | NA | CASSLAPGWNDQPQHF | TGTGCCAGCAGCTTAGCGCCAGGGTGGAACGATCAGCCCCAGCATTTT
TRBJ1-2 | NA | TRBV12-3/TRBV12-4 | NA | CASSFQGSYGYTF | TGTGCCAGCAGTTTTCAGGGCTCCTATGGCTACACCTTC
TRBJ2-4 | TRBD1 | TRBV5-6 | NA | CASSSAARGLAKNIQYF | TGTGCCAGCAGCTCTGCGGCCAGGGGGCTAGCCAAAAACATTCAGTACTTC
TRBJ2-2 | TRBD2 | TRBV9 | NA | CASSVAGGQNTGELFF | TGTGCCAGCAGCGTAGCGGGGGGTCAGAACACCGGGGAGCTGTTTTTT
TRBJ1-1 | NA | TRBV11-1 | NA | CASSLAEGNTEAFF | TGTGCCAGCAGCTTAGCAGAGGGTAACACTGAAGCTTTCTTT
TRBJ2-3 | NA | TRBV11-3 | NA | CASSSPRVHTQYF | TGTGCCAGCAGCTCCCCTCGGGTGCATACGCAGTATTTT